This T cell receptor beta chain stems from a study of T cells in localized non-small cell lung cancer. V lost 0 bases and J 0 bases, leaving 6 bases between the germline ends. CDR3 length equals 14 residues. Germline lookup yields CDR1 SGHNT and CDR2 YENEEA. Profiled with immunoSEQ multiplex PCR; TCRdb holds only in-frame clones, not every one. The sample consists of 1,100 or so clones, 21% of them appearing once. The chain links TRBV11-3 to TRBJ2-7; D not certain. Material: normal lung tissue next to the tumor, obtained before any cancer treatment. The sequence was obtained from an older female donor with stage I squamous cell lung carcinoma. DNA for the CDR3: TGTGCCAGCAGCTTAGAGGGCAACTCCTACGAGCAGTACTTC. Protein sequence: CASSLEGNSYEQYF.